Shown below are 3 T cell receptor beta chains from a single sample sequenced in a study of PD-1 blockade in classical Hodgkin lymphoma. Every patient experienced relapse after autologous stem cell transplantation, and brentuximab vedotin exposure varied. The protocol was immunoSEQ multiplex PCR, while the TCRdb copy is restricted to in-frame clones and leaves out a portion. The data show roughly 13,000 clones, 75% to 90% seen once. Sequencing used peripheral blood mononuclear cells (PBMCs), obtained at baseline. The receptors were sampled from a human donor with classical Hodgkin lymphoma.

The rearrangement links TRBV28 to TRBJ1-5; a weak D match, TRBD1 (5 bases). The CDR3 totals 13 residues. V was trimmed by 6 bases and J by 6 bases, leaving 12 bases between them. Germline-derived CDR1 and CDR2 are MDHEN and SYDVKM. The CDR3 DNA is TGTGCCAGCAGCTTCCGGGGGAGTCAGCCCCAGCATTTT. Translation gives CASSFRGSQPQHF.

This chain joins TRBV25-1 and TRBJ2-2, with D possibly being TRBD1 (6 bases). The CDR3 extends over 15 amino acids. Germline V gene lookup returns CDR1 MGHDK and CDR2 SYGVNS. V lost 3 bases and J lost 1, with 9 bases in between. Written as DNA, the CDR3 is TGTGCCAGCAGTGATAGGACAGAGAACACCGGGGAGCTGTTTTTT. It encodes CASSDRTENTGELFF.

The V and J genes are TRBV19 and TRBJ2-3, with D uncertain. This CDR3 is 13 amino acids long. Per the germline V gene, CDR1 is LNHDA and CDR2 is SQIVND (reference sequence). The V end lost 1 base, the J end lost 7 bases, and 9 bases lay between the germline ends. CDR3 DNA: TGTGCCAGTAGTATAGCGAAGGGATATACGCAGTATTTT. Amino acids: CASSIAKGYTQYF.